The 8 T cell receptor beta chains given below trace back to one sample, sequenced in a study of control samples from healthy donors and cancer patients (TCRdb year 2020). Library preparation employed the immunoSEQ multiplex PCR assay. The table comes from immuneACCESS by way of TCRdb, which keeps in-frame sequences with V and J called. Part of the clones is missing from these tables; in studies checked, under half for an unresolved V gene and the rest for unknown reasons. Counted in this sample were over 70,000 clones; roughly 89% of them appeared once. About 10% of the sample is taken by the ten largest. Source material: PBMCs. The receptors here all came from a woman between 50 and 59 years old with colorectal cancer.

The CDR3 reads CASSPGPLRGRERSTYEQYV. DNA of the CDR3: TGTGCCAGCAGCCCCGGGCCTCTACGGGGTCGGGAGCGGAGTACCTACGAGCAGTACGTC. This chain connects TRBV6-6 to TRBJ2-7; a weak D match, TRBD2 (6 bases). Looked up from germline, CDR1 is MNHNY and CDR2 is SVGAGI (reference sequence). With 6 bases removed from V and 2 bases from J, the gap between germline ends came to 32 bases. The CDR3 covers 20 residues.

This clone has a handful of counts. For the CDR3, the DNA is TGCGCCAGTTTTTCAAACAGCTTGGTCAGGGATGGGAGCAATGAGCAGTTCTTC. It specifies CASFSNSLVRDGSNEQFF. The genes are TRBV5-1 and TRBJ2-1; D possibly uses TRBD1 or TRBD2 (5 bases each). V was clipped by 8 bases and J by 6 bases, with 30 bases between them. Germline CDR1 reads SGHRS; CDR2 reads YFSETQ. This CDR3 spans 18 amino acids.

The chain combines TRBV27 with TRBJ1-1; weak D call: TRBD1 (6 bases). The CDR3 consists of 16 residues. Germline V gene sequence: CDR1 MNHEY, CDR2 SMNVEV (reference sequence). Trimming took off 2 bases at V and 8 bases at J, with 21 bases between the two ends. The CDR3 here is CASSLSPPTGPKEAFF. The CDR3 DNA sequence: TGTGCCAGCAGTTTAAGCCCTCCGACAGGACCAAAGGAAGCTTTCTTT.

The CDR3 coding sequence is TGTGCCAGCAGTTTAGGAAACGAGCAGTACGTC. Encoded protein: CASSLGNEQYV. V is TRBV12-3 or TRBV12-4 and J is TRBJ2-7, with no clear D. Trimming stripped 1 base from V and 5 bases from J, with 3 bases between. This CDR3 region has 11 residues.

This clone was picked up one time. The rearrangement links TRBV2 to TRBJ1-6, with 9 nucleotides matching TRBD1. The CDR3 spans 15 residues. The V segment lost 6 bases and the J segment 7 bases; nucleotides outside the gene matches: 7. CDR1 is SNHLY, CDR2 FYNNEI, per germline. CDR3 amino acids: CASSRNRGPNSPLHF. The CDR3 DNA sequence: TGTGCCAGCAGCAGAAACAGGGGGCCGAATTCACCCCTCCACTTT.

This clone was counted once. The CDR3 protein is CASSLGWDTKVATNEKLFF. The CDR3 DNA is TGTGCCAGCAGCTTAGGTTGGGACACTAAGGTTGCAACTAATGAAAAACTGTTTTTT. The chain recombines TRBV11-2 with TRBJ1-4; maybe TRBD1 (6 bases). V lost 1 base and J 0 bases, leaving 18 bases between the germline ends. CDR1 and CDR2 from the germline V gene are SGHAT and FQNNGV. The CDR3 consists of 19 residues.

The chain uses TRBV27 and TRBJ1-5; tentative D call: TRBD1 (5 bases). V lost 0 bases and J 3 bases, leaving 12 bases between the germline ends. The CDR3 consists of 16 residues. Germline assignment: CDR1 MNHEY and CDR2 SMNVEV (reference sequence). The CDR3 sequence: CASSLSRGTTNQPQHF. The CDR3 nucleotides are TGTGCCAGCAGTTTATCCCGTGGGACGACCAATCAGCCCCAGCATTTT.

The chain has TRBV28 and TRBJ1-1; 7 bases align to TRBD1. The CDR3 extends over 13 amino acids. Looked up from germline, CDR1 is MDHEN and CDR2 is SYDVKM. The V gene end was trimmed by 8 bases and the J gene end by 1 base; junction bases not matched to a gene: 4. DNA for the CDR3: TGTGCCAGCTGGGACAGAGGGAACACTGAAGCTTTCTTT. This sequence encodes CASWDRGNTEAFF.